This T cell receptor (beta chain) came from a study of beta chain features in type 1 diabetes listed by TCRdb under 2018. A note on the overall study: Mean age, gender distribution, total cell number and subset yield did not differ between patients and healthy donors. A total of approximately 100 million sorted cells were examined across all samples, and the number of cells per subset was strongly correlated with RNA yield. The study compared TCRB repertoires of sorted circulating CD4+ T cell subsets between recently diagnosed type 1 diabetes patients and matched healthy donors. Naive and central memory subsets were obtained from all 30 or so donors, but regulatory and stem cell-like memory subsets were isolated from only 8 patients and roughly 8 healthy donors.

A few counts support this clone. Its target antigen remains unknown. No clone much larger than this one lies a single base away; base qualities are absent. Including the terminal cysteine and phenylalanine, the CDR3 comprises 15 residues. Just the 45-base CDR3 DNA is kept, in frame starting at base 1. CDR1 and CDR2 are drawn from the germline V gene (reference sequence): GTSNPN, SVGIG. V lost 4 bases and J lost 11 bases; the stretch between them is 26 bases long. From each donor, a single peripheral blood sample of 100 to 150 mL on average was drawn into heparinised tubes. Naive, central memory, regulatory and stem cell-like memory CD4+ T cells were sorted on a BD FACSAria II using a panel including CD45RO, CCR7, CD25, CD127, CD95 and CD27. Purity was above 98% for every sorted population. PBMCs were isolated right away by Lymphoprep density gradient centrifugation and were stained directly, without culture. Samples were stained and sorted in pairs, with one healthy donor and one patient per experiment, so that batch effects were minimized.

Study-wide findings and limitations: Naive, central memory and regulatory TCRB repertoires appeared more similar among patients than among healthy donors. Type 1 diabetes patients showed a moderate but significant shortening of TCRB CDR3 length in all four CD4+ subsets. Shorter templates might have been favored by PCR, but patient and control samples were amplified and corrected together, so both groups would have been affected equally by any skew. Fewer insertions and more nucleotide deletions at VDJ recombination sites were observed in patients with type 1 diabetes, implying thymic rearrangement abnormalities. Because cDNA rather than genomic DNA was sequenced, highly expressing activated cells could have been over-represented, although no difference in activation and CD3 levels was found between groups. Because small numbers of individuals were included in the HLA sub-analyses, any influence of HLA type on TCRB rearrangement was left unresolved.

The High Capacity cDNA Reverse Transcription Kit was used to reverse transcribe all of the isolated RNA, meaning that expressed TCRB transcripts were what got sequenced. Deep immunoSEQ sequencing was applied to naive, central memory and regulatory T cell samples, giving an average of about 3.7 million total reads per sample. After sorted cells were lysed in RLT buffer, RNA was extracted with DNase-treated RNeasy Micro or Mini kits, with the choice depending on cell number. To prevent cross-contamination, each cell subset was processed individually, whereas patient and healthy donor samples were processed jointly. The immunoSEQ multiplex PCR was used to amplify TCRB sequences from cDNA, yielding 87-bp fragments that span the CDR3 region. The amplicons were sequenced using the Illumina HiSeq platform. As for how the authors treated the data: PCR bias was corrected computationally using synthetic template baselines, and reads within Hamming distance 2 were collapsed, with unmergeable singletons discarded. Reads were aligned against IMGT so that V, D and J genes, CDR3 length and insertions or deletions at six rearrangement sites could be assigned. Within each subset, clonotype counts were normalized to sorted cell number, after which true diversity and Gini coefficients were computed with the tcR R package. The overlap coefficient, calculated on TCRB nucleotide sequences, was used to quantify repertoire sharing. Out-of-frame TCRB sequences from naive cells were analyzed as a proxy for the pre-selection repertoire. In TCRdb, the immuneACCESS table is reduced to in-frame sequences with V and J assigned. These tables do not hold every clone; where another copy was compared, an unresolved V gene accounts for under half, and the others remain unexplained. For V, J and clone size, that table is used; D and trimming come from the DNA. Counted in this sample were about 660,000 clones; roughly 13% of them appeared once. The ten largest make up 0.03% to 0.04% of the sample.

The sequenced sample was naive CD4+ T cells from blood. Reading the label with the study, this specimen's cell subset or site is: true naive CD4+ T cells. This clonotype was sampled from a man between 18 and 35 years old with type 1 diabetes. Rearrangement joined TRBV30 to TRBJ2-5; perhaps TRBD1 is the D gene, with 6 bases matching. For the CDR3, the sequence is CAWKSVGTSSGEQYF. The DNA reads TGTGCCTGGAAATCAGTGGGGACCAGCTCAGGGGAGCAGTACTTC.